This T cell receptor (beta chain) comes out of a study of T cell responses to AZD1222 COVID-19 vaccine. Germline V gene sequence: CDR1 SGHVS, CDR2 FQNEAQ. V lost 2 bases and J lost 5, with 13 bases in between. The CDR3 covers 14 residues. Data came from immunoSEQ multiplex PCR; TCRdb stores just in-frame clones and leaves some out. The sample holds tens of thousands of clones; approximately 91% are singletons and the top ten take 15% to 20%. This clonotype originated in an adult in good health. The sample here was peripheral blood, taken on day 0 of AZD1222 vaccination. The genes are TRBV7-8 and TRBJ2-7, with D possibly called TRBD1 or TRBD2 (6 bases each). As DNA, the CDR3 is TGTGCCAGCAGCTTATGGAAGGGGGGCCACGAGCAGTACTTC. It encodes CASSLWKGGHEQYF.